This entry describes one T cell receptor beta chain. Its antigen is not identified. Possible read error: a much larger clone is one base away. The lymph nodes were axillary draining lymph nodes from breast cancer patients. The data stem from a study of breast tumors, draining lymph nodes, adjacent tissues. Regarding the study as a whole: Tumors had less TCR diversity than lymph nodes, more than nontumor tissue. Data fit most tumor T cells coming from lymph node, expanding in tumor. That most tumor T cells come from lymph nodes remained unproven.

The CDR3 runs 16 residues. Per germline, CDR1 LGHNA and CDR2 YNFKEQ. V was shortened by 4 bases and J by 4 bases, with 17 bases between the two germline ends. TCRdb analysed the multiplex PCR reads with MiXCR anew, one entry per CDR3 protein. The sample shows under 150,000 distinct CDR3 sequences, over 20% of them seen only once. The chain combines TRBV4-2 with TRBJ1-3; D uncertain. This clonotype was obtained from a female donor with breast cancer. Some clones in this sample may be carry-over from other donors' samples. Sequencing was done on a sample of axillary lymph node tissue. The CDR3 DNA is TGTGCCAGCAGCCGAAGCCTTTTAGAACCAGGAAACACCATATATTTT. It yields the protein CASSRSLLEPGNTIYF.